The entry that follows covers one TCR beta chain sequence. Some clones are missing from TCRdb's copy, which holds only in-frame ones; the method was immunoSEQ multiplex PCR. Of about 140,000 clones in the sample, around 92% were seen once. The CDR3 contains 15 residues. Trimming stripped 0 bases from V and 2 bases from J, with 9 bases between. Germline-derived CDR1 and CDR2 are SGDLS and YYNGEE. The entry originates in a study of T cell responses to AZD1222 COVID-19 vaccine. The source is an adult who had recovered from COVID-19. The rearrangement uses TRBV9 and TRBJ2-1; no clear D gene. Specimen: peripheral blood, collected after recovery from COVID-19. The CDR3 spells CASSVDAGTYNEQFF. CDR3 DNA: TGTGCCAGCAGCGTAGATGCTGGCACCTACAATGAGCAGTTCTTC.